This T cell receptor (beta chain) was obtained from a study of shared clonotypes between healthy human individuals. As for the study in general: There were three CD4 naive, three CD4 memory, two CD8 naive and one CD8 memory plates per donor.

Generated by immunoSEQ multiplex PCR, the TCRdb table keeps only in-frame clones and is missing some. The table lists some 2.1 million clones, 85% to 95% of them singletons. Notes on this clone: Antigen unknown.

The junction had 17 bases not matched to a gene; V was cut back by 7 bases and J by 11 bases. The CDR3 spans 16 residues. Germline V gives CDR1 WSHSY, CDR2 SAAADI. Broader study findings: Read depth was anticipated to influence clonotype sharing among donors.

Each donor was a Caucasian adult residing in Nashville, Tennessee. The chain joins TRBV10-2 to TRBJ1-4; 9 bases are shared with TRBD1. The sequenced material came from naive CD4+ T cells sorted from blood. Indicated subset: CD45RA+ positively selected. The source of this sequence is a man younger than 35 in good health. CDR3 nucleotides: TGCGCCAGCACCGAGGGGGGACAGGGAACACCCGGGAAACTGTTTTTT. This encodes CASTEGGQGTPGKLFF.